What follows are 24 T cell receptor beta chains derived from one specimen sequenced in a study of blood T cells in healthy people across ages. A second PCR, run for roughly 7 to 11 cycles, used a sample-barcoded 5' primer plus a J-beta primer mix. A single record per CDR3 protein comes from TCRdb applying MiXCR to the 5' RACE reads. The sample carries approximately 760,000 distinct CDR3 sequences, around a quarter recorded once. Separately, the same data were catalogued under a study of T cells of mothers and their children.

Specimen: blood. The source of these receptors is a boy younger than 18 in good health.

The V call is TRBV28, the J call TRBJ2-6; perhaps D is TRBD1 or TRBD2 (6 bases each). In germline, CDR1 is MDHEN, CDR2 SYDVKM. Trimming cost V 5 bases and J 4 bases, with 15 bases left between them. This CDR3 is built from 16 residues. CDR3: CASSTPRGPGANVLTF. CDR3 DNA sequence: TGTGCCAGCAGTACACCTCGGGGGCCCGGGGCCAACGTCCTGACTTTC.

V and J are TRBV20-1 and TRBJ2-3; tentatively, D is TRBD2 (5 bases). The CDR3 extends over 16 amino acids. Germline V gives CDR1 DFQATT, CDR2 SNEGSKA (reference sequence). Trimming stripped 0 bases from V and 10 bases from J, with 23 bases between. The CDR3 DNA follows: TGCAGTGCTAGAGATCTGGGAGCTAGCTCAACGCTTTCGCAGTATTTT. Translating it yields CSARDLGASSTLSQYF.

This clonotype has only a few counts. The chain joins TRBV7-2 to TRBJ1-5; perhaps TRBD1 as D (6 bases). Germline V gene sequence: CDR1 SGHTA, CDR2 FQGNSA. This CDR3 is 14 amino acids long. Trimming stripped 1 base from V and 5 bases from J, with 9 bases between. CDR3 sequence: CASSLEPGDQPQHF. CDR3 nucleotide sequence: TGTGCCAGCAGCTTAGAGCCAGGGGATCAGCCCCAGCATTTT.

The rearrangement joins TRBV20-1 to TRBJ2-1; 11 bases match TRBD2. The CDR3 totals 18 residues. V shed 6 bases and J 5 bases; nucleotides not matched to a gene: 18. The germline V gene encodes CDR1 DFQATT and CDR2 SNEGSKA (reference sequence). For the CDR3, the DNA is TGCAGTGCAACACAACTAAGAAAGGCTAGCGGGAGGCACAATGAGCAGTTCTTC. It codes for CSATQLRKASGRHNEQFF.

The chain's CDR3 is CASSSTLDSNTGELFF. CDR3 coding DNA: TGTGCCAGCAGCTCCACCCTGGACTCGAACACCGGGGAGCTGTTTTTT. J is TRBJ2-2 and V is TRBV7-2, with D tentatively TRBD2 (5 bases). V was cut by 4 bases and J by 0 bases, with 12 bases left in between. The CDR3 length is 16 residues. Germline lookup yields CDR1 SGHTA and CDR2 FQGNSA. The variable domain in full, completed from reference TRBV7-2 and TRBJ2-2, reads GAGVSQSPSNKVTEKGKDVELRCDPISGHTALYWYRQSLGQGLEFLIYFQGNSAPDKSGLPSDRFSAERTGGSVSTLTIQRTQQEDSAVYLCASSSTLDSNTGELFFGEGSRLTVL.

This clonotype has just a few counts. The CDR3 here is CAGSAATDTQYF. For the CDR3, the DNA is TGTGCCGGATCCGCTGCTACAGATACGCAGTATTTT. V and J are TRBV11-2 and TRBJ2-3; no firm D call. The CDR3 contains 12 residues. The germline CDR1 and CDR2 sequences are SGHAT and FQNNGV. Trimming removed 11 bases from V and 3 bases from J, with 12 bases in between.

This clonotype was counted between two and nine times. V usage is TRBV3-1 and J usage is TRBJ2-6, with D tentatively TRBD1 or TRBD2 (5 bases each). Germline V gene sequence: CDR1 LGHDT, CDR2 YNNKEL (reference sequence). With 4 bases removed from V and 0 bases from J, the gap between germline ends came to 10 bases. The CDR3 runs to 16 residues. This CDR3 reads CASSLSGTSGANVLTF. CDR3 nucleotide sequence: TGTGCCAGCAGCCTATCCGGGACCTCTGGGGCCAACGTCCTGACTTTC.

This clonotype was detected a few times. CDR3 DNA sequence: TGTGCCAGCAGCCCATTCCTAAGCACAGATACGCAGTATTTT. This translates into CASSPFLSTDTQYF. The genes are TRBV7-2 and TRBJ2-3; D is undetermined. V was pared by 5 bases and J by 0 bases, with 9 bases between. This CDR3 has 14 residues. Germline values: CDR1 SGHTA, CDR2 FQGNSA.

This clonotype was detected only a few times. The DNA of the CDR3 is TGTGCCAGCACCCAGACGGTGGGGTACACTGAAGCTTTCTTT. This sequence encodes CASTQTVGYTEAFF. This chain joins TRBV28 and TRBJ1-1; D unclear. Trimming removed 7 bases from V and 3 bases from J, with 15 bases in between. Germline values: CDR1 MDHEN, CDR2 SYDVKM. CDR3 size: 14 residues.

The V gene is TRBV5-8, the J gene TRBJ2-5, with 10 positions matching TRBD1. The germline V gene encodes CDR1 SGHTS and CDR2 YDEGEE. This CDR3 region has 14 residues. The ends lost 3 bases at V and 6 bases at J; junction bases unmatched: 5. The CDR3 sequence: CASSWDRGSQTQYF. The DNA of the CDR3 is TGTGCCAGCAGCTGGGACAGGGGATCACAGACCCAGTACTTC.

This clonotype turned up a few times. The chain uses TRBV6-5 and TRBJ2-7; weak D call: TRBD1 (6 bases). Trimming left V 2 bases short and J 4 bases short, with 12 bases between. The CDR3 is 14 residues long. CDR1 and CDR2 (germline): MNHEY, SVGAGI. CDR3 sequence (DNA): TGTGCCAGCAGTTACGGGGGCGAGGGATACGAGCAGTACTTC. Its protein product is CASSYGGEGYEQYF.

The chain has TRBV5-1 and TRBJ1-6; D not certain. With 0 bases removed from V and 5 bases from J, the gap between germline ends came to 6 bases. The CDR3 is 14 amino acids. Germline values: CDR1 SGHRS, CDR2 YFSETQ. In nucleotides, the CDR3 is TGCGCCAGCAGCTTGGAAGGGAATAATTCACCCCTCCACTTT. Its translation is CASSLEGNNSPLHF.

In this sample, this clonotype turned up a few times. CDR3 nucleotide sequence: TGTGCCAGCAGGAAGGGGGGCGAGGGGGCTTACGAGCAGTACTTC. Amino acids: CASRKGGEGAYEQYF. The chain combines TRBV12-3 or TRBV12-4 with TRBJ2-7, with D perhaps matching TRBD1 (7 bases). V lost 6 bases and J 4 bases, leaving 19 bases between the germline ends. The CDR3 loop spans 15 amino acids.

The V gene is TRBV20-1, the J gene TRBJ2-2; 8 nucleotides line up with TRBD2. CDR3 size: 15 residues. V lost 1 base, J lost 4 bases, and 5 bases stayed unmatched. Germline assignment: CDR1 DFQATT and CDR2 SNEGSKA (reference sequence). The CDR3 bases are TGCAGTGCTAGAGCTGGACTAGCTAGCACCGGGGAGCTGTTTTTT. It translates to CSARAGLASTGELFF.

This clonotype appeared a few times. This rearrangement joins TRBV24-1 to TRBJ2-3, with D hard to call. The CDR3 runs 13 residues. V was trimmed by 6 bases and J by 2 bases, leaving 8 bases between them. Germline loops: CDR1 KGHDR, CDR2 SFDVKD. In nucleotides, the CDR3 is TGTGCCACCAGTCCGGCAACCACAGATACGCAGTATTTT. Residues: CATSPATTDTQYF.

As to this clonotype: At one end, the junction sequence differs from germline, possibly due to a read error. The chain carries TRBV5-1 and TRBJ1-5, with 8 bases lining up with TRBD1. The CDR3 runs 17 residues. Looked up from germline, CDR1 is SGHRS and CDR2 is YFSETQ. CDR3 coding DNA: TGCGCCAGCAGCCGCACACCCCGGACAGGGAATGACCAGCCCCTGCATTTT. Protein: CASSRTPRTGNDQPLHF. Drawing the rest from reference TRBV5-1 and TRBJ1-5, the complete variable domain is KAGVTQTPRYLIKTRGQQVTLSCSPISGHRSVSWYQQTPGQGLQFLFEYFSETQRNKGNFPGRFSGRQFSNSRSEMNVSTLELGDSALYLCASSRTPRTGNDQPLHFGDGTRLSIL.

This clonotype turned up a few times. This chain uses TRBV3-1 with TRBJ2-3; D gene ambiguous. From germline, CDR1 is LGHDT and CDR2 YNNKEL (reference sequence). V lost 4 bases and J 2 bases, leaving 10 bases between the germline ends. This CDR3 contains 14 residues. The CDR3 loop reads CASSPIRSTDTQYF. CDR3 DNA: TGTGCCAGCAGCCCCATCCGTTCCACAGATACGCAGTATTTT.

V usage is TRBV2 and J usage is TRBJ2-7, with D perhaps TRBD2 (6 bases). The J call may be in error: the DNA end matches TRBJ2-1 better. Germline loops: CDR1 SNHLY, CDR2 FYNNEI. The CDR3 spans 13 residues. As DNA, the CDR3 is TGTGCCAGCAGTGATTTAGCGGACAATGAGCAGTTCTTC. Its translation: CASSDLADNEQFF.

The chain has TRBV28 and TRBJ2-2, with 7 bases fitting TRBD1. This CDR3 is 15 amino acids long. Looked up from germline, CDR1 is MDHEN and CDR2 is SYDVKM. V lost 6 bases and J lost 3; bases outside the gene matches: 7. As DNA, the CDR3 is TGTGCCAGCAGGTCGACAGGGCTCCACACCGGGGAGCTGTTTTTT. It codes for CASRSTGLHTGELFF.

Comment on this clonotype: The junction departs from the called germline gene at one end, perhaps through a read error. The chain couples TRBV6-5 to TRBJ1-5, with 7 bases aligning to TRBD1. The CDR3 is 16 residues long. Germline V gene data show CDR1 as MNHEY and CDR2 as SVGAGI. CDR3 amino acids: CASSPLRPGGGQPQQF. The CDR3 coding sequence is TGTGCCAGCAGTCCACTCAGGCCAGGGGGGGGCCAGCCCCAGCAATTT.

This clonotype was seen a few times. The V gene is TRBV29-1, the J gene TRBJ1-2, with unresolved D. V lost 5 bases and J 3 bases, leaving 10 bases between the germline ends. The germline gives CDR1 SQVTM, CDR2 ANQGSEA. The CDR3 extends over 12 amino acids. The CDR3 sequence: CSVRVEYYGYTF. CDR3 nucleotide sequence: TGCAGCGTTCGTGTGGAGTACTATGGCTACACCTTC. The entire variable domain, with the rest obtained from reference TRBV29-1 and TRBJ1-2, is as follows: SAVISQKPSRDICQRGTSLTIQCQVDSQVTMMFWYRQQPGQSLTLIATANQGSEATYESGFVIDKFPISRPNLTFSTLTVSNMSPEDSSIYLCSVRVEYYGYTFGSGTRLTVV.

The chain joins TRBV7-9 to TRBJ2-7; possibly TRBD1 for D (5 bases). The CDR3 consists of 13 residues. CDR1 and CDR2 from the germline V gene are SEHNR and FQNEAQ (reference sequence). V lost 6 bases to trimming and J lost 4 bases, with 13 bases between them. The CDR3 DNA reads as TGTGCCAGCAGTCGTATAGGGGCATACGAGCAGTACTTC. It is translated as CASSRIGAYEQYF.

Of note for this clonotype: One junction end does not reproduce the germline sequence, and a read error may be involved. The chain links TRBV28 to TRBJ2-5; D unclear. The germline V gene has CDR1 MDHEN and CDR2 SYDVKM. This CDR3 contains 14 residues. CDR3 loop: CASSPPLEIGFKFF. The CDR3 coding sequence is TGTGCCAGCAGTCCCCCACTGGAGATAGGCTTTAAGTTCTTC.

The CDR3 is CASSLMQDTQYF. CDR3 in DNA: TGTGCCAGCAGCCTCATGCAGGATACGCAGTATTTT. The chain recombines TRBV9 with TRBJ2-3; the D is unclear. V lost 4 bases and J lost 6, with 9 bases in between. The germline V gene encodes CDR1 SGDLS and CDR2 YYNGEE. The CDR3 is made up of 12 amino acids.